This T cell receptor beta chain came from a study of human T cells and chemical hapten exposure. Time point described: patch test 2, 6 weeks after DPC sensitization. The treatment is: therapeutic diphenylcyclopropenone sensitization with weekly scalp DPC. Every patch test was put on after a blood sample was taken. The CDR3 totals 14 residues. Germline lookup yields CDR1 SGHDT and CDR2 YYEEEE. V was cut by 2 bases and J by 2 bases, with 11 bases left in between. TCRdb itself ran the RACE reads through MiXCR, one entry per CDR3 protein. The sample has about 400,000 distinct CDR3 sequences, roughly 6% seen once. This clonotype was seen only a few times. Its antigen is unidentified. General observations from the study: Counts of TCRs above 1 in 1000 frequency stayed unchanged with DPC sensitization.

This clonotype was sampled from a woman aged 18-35 years with alopecia areata. Some clones in this sample may be carry-over from other donors' samples. The chain combines TRBV5-6 with TRBJ2-7, with D uncertain. The sequenced sample was whole blood, obtained in connection with sensitization to the hapten diphenylcyclopropenone (DPC). The CDR3 DNA sequence: TGTGCCAGCAGCTTTGAGACACCAGCCTACGAGCAGTACTTC. Residues: CASSFETPAYEQYF.